A selection of T cell receptor beta chains follows, all from one sample in a study of cytomegalovirus exposure and HLA in healthy donors. Sequencing was performed with immunoSEQ multiplex PCR; in TCRdb, only in-frame clones are kept and a portion is missing. Among 85,000 to 130,000 clones listed, 60% to 80% were seen once. The material sequenced was PBMCs. The receptor source for this set is a boy aged 5-17 years in good health and CMV-seronegative. CDR3s include the opening cysteine and the closing phenylalanine or tryptophan. Fields, in order: D gene, V gene, clone size, J gene, CDR3 DNA, CDR3 protein. A D gene is named only where the DNA matches it firmly. Only some rows state a clone size, as once, few, many or a class for expanded clones.

d_call: TRBD1
v_call: TRBV12-5
clone_size: -
j_call: TRBJ1-2
cdr3_nt: TGTGCTAGTGGTCAGGACAGGGGGCCCCTTGTGGGCTATGGCTACACCTTC
cdr3_aa: CASGQDRGPLVGYGYTF

d_call: -
v_call: TRBV5-6
clone_size: -
j_call: TRBJ2-1
cdr3_nt: TGTGCCAGCAGCACCCGACAGGACTCCTACAATGAGCAGTTCTTC
cdr3_aa: CASSTRQDSYNEQFF

d_call: -
v_call: TRBV10-1
clone_size: -
j_call: TRBJ2-1
cdr3_nt: TGCGCCAGCAGTGAGGACACGGCGACTGAGCAGTTCTTC
cdr3_aa: CASSEDTATEQFF

d_call: -
v_call: TRBV18
clone_size: -
j_call: TRBJ2-7
cdr3_nt: TGTGCCAGCTCACCCGCGGTCGGGGCCGGGGGCGAGCAGTACTTC
cdr3_aa: CASSPAVGAGGEQYF

d_call: -
v_call: TRBV7-9
clone_size: -
j_call: TRBJ2-1
cdr3_nt: TGTGCCAGCATTAACACAGGGAGGGGCCCCAATGAGCAGTTCTTC
cdr3_aa: CASINTGRGPNEQFF

d_call: TRBD2
v_call: TRBV5-1
clone_size: once
j_call: TRBJ2-1
cdr3_nt: TGCGCCAGCAGCTTGGCCACTAGCGGGGACAATGAGCAGTTCTTC
cdr3_aa: CASSLATSGDNEQFF

d_call: -
v_call: TRBV4-3
clone_size: few
j_call: TRBJ2-1
cdr3_nt: TGCGCCAGCAGCCAAGATTTGAGTCGTGGGGGAGGCTACAATGAGCAGTTCTTC
cdr3_aa: CASSQDLSRGGGYNEQFF

d_call: -
v_call: TRBV11-2
clone_size: -
j_call: TRBJ2-1
cdr3_nt: TGTGCCAGCAGCCCAGTTAGAGGCTACAATGAGCAGTTCTTC
cdr3_aa: CASSPVRGYNEQFF

d_call: -
v_call: TRBV27
clone_size: few
j_call: TRBJ2-5
cdr3_nt: TGTGCCAGCGCCGGTTCAGGTCCTCAAGAGACCCAGTACTTC
cdr3_aa: CASAGSGPQETQYF

d_call: -
v_call: TRBV28
clone_size: -
j_call: TRBJ1-2
cdr3_nt: TGTGCCAGCAGCCAAGGGACGCGGGAAACAGATGGCTACACCTTC
cdr3_aa: CASSQGTRETDGYTF

d_call: -
v_call: TRBV6-5
clone_size: -
j_call: TRBJ2-1
cdr3_nt: TGTGCCAGCAGTTACTCGTCTTCTCCTGAGCAGTTCTTC
cdr3_aa: CASSYSSSPEQFF

d_call: -
v_call: TRBV7-8
clone_size: -
j_call: TRBJ1-1
cdr3_nt: TGTGCCAGCAGCCACAGCGGGGGGAGGCTTGACACTGAAGCTTTCTTT
cdr3_aa: CASSHSGGRLDTEAFF

d_call: TRBD2
v_call: TRBV5-8
clone_size: -
j_call: TRBJ2-1
cdr3_nt: TGTGCCAGCGCCCCCAGCGGGAGGGCTCGATATGAGCAGTTCTTC
cdr3_aa: CASAPSGRARYEQFF

d_call: -
v_call: TRBV12-5
clone_size: once
j_call: TRBJ2-7
cdr3_nt: TGTGCTAGTGGTCCCCCCGGGACAAAGAGCTCCTACGAGCAGTACTTC
cdr3_aa: CASGPPGTKSSYEQYF

d_call: -
v_call: TRBV5-1
clone_size: -
j_call: TRBJ2-1
cdr3_nt: TGCGCCAGCAGCTTGGACGGAGGAGTGGGCGAGCAGTTCTTC
cdr3_aa: CASSLDGGVGEQFF

d_call: TRBD1
v_call: TRBV2
clone_size: -
j_call: TRBJ1-1
cdr3_nt: TGTGCCAGCAGGGGGACAGCTCTGGGCACTGAAGCTTTCTTT
cdr3_aa: CASRGTALGTEAFF

d_call: TRBD2
v_call: TRBV7-9
clone_size: -
j_call: TRBJ2-2
cdr3_nt: TGTGCCAGCAGCTTGGGACTAGCGGCCGGGGAGCTGTTTTTT
cdr3_aa: CASSLGLAAGELFF

d_call: TRBD1
v_call: TRBV7-7
clone_size: -
j_call: TRBJ2-7
cdr3_nt: TGTGCCAGCAGCCCCGGACAGGGGGCATGGGAGCAGTACTTC
cdr3_aa: CASSPGQGAWEQYF

d_call: TRBD2
v_call: TRBV11-2
clone_size: -
j_call: TRBJ2-3
cdr3_nt: TGTGCCAGCAGCCCGTGGACTAGCGCCACAGATACGCAGTATTTT
cdr3_aa: CASSPWTSATDTQYF

d_call: -
v_call: TRBV9
clone_size: few
j_call: TRBJ1-2
cdr3_nt: TGTGCCAGCAGCGTTCTTAGCACTAACTATGGCTACACCTTC
cdr3_aa: CASSVLSTNYGYTF

d_call: -
v_call: TRBV19
clone_size: -
j_call: TRBJ1-5
cdr3_nt: TGTGCCAGTAGTATCACCGGGTTCCATGGCAATCAGCCCCAGCATTTT
cdr3_aa: CASSITGFHGNQPQHF

d_call: -
v_call: TRBV2
clone_size: -
j_call: TRBJ2-1
cdr3_nt: TGTGCCAGCAGGGTAACCAAAGGGGTAGAGCAGTTCTTC
cdr3_aa: CASRVTKGVEQFF

d_call: TRBD1
v_call: TRBV7-9
clone_size: -
j_call: TRBJ2-2
cdr3_nt: TGTGCCAGCAGCCCCGACAGGGTCACTGGCACCGGGGAGCTGTTTTTT
cdr3_aa: CASSPDRVTGTGELFF

d_call: TRBD1
v_call: TRBV7-6
clone_size: -
j_call: TRBJ2-5
cdr3_nt: TGTGCCAGCAGCCCACGGACAGGGCAGGGGGAGACCCAGTACTTC
cdr3_aa: CASSPRTGQGETQYF

d_call: TRBD2
v_call: TRBV27
clone_size: -
j_call: TRBJ2-7
cdr3_nt: TGTGCCAGCAGTTTAGACGGTCCTAGCGGGTACTACGAGCAGTACTTC
cdr3_aa: CASSLDGPSGYYEQYF

d_call: -
v_call: TRBV28
clone_size: -
j_call: TRBJ1-3
cdr3_nt: TGTGCCAGCAGCCTACACAGGACCGGCTCTGGAAACACCATATATTTT
cdr3_aa: CASSLHRTGSGNTIYF

d_call: -
v_call: TRBV29-1
clone_size: once
j_call: TRBJ2-7
cdr3_nt: TGCAGCGCCGGCCGGGGGACCTACGAGCAGTACTTC
cdr3_aa: CSAGRGTYEQYF

d_call: TRBD2
v_call: TRBV4-1
clone_size: -
j_call: TRBJ2-3
cdr3_nt: TGCGCCAGCAGCCCGGGACTAGCGGGATTGGATACGCAGTATTTT
cdr3_aa: CASSPGLAGLDTQYF

d_call: TRBD2
v_call: TRBV7-8
clone_size: -
j_call: TRBJ2-7
cdr3_nt: TGTGCCAGCAGCAGGCTAGCGGGGGACAACGAGCAGTACTTC
cdr3_aa: CASSRLAGDNEQYF

d_call: -
v_call: TRBV5-4
clone_size: -
j_call: TRBJ2-3
cdr3_nt: TGTGCCAGCAGCTGGAGACAGTACACAGATACGCAGTATTTT
cdr3_aa: CASSWRQYTDTQYF

d_call: -
v_call: TRBV18
clone_size: once
j_call: TRBJ2-7
cdr3_nt: TGTGCCAGCTCACCACCCGGGGGCTCCTACGAGCAGTACTTC
cdr3_aa: CASSPPGGSYEQYF

d_call: TRBD1
v_call: TRBV28
clone_size: -
j_call: TRBJ1-2
cdr3_nt: TGTGCCAGCAGTTCCCGGACAGGGAGATATGGCTACACCTTC
cdr3_aa: CASSSRTGRYGYTF

d_call: -
v_call: TRBV11-2
clone_size: -
j_call: TRBJ2-7
cdr3_nt: TGTGCCAGCAGCTCACTAGTACAGGGTCGTGGCGAGCAGTACTTC
cdr3_aa: CASSSLVQGRGEQYF

d_call: TRBD1
v_call: TRBV29-1
clone_size: -
j_call: TRBJ1-1
cdr3_nt: TGCAGCGTTGAAATACTGGGACAGGGCAGGTACACTGAAGCTTTCTTT
cdr3_aa: CSVEILGQGRYTEAFF

d_call: -
v_call: TRBV29-1
clone_size: -
j_call: TRBJ1-1
cdr3_nt: TGCAGCGTTGAACCCATTTTGAACACTGAAGCTTTCTTT
cdr3_aa: CSVEPILNTEAFF

d_call: -
v_call: TRBV7-8
clone_size: once
j_call: TRBJ2-1
cdr3_nt: TGTGCCAGCAGCTTAGACGGACTACAGAGGGGATACAATGAGCAGTTCTTC
cdr3_aa: CASSLDGLQRGYNEQFF

d_call: TRBD1
v_call: TRBV11-2
clone_size: -
j_call: TRBJ1-2
cdr3_nt: TGTGCCAGCAGCCGGCCGGGACAGGGTAGGAAGTTTAATGGCTACACCTTC
cdr3_aa: CASSRPGQGRKFNGYTF